The clone carrying this T cell receptor beta chain showed up many times. TCRdb passed the 5' RACE reads through MiXCR, listing each CDR3 protein once. The sample lists about 300,000 distinct CDR3 sequences, around 10% occurring once. The source of the sample is a study of T cells after yellow fever vaccination. Trimming removed 5 bases from V and 4 bases from J; junction bases left unmatched: 4. This CDR3 comprises 14 residues. Germline CDR1 reads SGHTA; CDR2 reads FQGTGA. Sequenced here: CD4+ T cells sorted from PBMCs, sampled 5 days after the yellow fever booster vaccination. The gene calls are TRBV7-3 and TRBJ2-2; TRBD1 aligns across 7 bases. This receptor was identified in a man aged 18 to 35 who received the YFV17D yellow fever vaccine. DNA for the CDR3: TGTGCCAGCAGCGACGGACAGGTCACCGGGGAGCTGTTTTTT. Translating gives CASSDGQVTGELFF.